Below are 28 T cell receptor beta chains sequenced from a single sample in a study of cytomegalovirus exposure and HLA in healthy donors (dated by TCRdb to 2015 to 2018). Libraries were prepared through the immunoSEQ multiplex PCR assay. The table comes from immuneACCESS by way of TCRdb, which keeps in-frame sequences with V and J called. Part of the clones is missing from these tables; in studies checked, under half for an unresolved V gene and the rest for unknown reasons. The sample table lists about 64,000 clones, 90% to 95% of them with a count of one. Together, the top ten hold approximately 5.4% of the sample. Sequencing was done on a sample of PBMCs. All receptors come from a woman aged 18-29 years in good health and CMV-seropositive.

J is TRBJ2-7 and V is TRBV6-6; 13 bases are shared with TRBD2. J was trimmed by 0 bases and V by 11 bases; bases with no gene match: 7. Germline lookup yields CDR1 MNHNY and CDR2 SVGAGI (reference sequence). The CDR3 extends over 15 amino acids. The CDR3 nucleotides read TGTGCCTCCGGGACTAGCGGGGATCCCTCCTACGAGCAGTACTTC. Amino acid sequence: CASGTSGDPSYEQYF.

The genes are TRBV2 and TRBJ2-1; TRBD2 matches at 9 bases. V shed 7 bases, J shed 10 bases, and the junction held 8 bases outside the gene matches. The germline V gene encodes CDR1 SNHLY and CDR2 FYNNEI. This CDR3 is 13 amino acids long. The CDR3 DNA is TGTGCCAGCAATTTAGCGGGGGTAGGGGAGCAGTTCTTC. Its translation: CASNLAGVGEQFF.

This CDR3 is CASSRPGTGVDSNQPQHF. CDR3 nucleotides: TGTGCCAGCAGTCGCCCCGGGACAGGAGTAGATAGCAATCAGCCCCAGCATTTT. J is TRBJ1-5 and V is TRBV28; TRBD1 aligns across 8 bases. Germline CDR1 is MDHEN and CDR2 is SYDVKM. J lost 0 bases, V lost 5 bases, and 12 bases had no gene match. This CDR3 is 18 amino acids long.

The CDR3 loop reads CSVQQGEGSGANVLTF. CDR3 nucleotides: TGCAGCGTTCAACAGGGTGAGGGGTCTGGGGCCAACGTCCTGACTTTC. The rearrangement links TRBV29-1 to TRBJ2-6; D possibly corresponds to TRBD1 (6 bases). Looked up from germline, CDR1 is SQVTM and CDR2 is ANQGSEA. There are 16 residues in the CDR3. Trimming cost V 5 bases and J 1 base, with 15 bases left between them.

This chain uses TRBV6-1 with TRBJ1-3; D is possibly TRBD1 (6 bases). V lost 5 bases to trimming and J lost 8 bases, with 7 bases between them. This CDR3 has 11 amino acids. Germline loops: CDR1 MNHNS, CDR2 SASEGT. This CDR3 reads CASSYRDTIYF. Here the CDR3 DNA reads TGTGCCAGCAGTTACAGGGACACCATATATTTT.

The J gene is TRBJ2-2, the V gene TRBV21-1; TRBD2 reflects the table's D call only, with no check against the DNA. TRBV21-1 constitutes a pseudogene. This CDR3 region has 17 residues. CDR3 sequence: CASSKSRPPRDTGELFF. CDR3 in DNA: TGTGCCAGCAGCAAATCGCGGCCACCTCGAGACACCGGGGAGCTGTTTTTT.

The chain uses TRBV6-1 and TRBJ1-2; D call uncertain. CDR1 is MNHNS and CDR2 is SASEGT in the germline V gene. This CDR3 has 13 amino acids. Trimming shortened V by 3 bases and J by 8 bases, and 13 bases separated the two germline ends. As DNA, the CDR3 is TGTGCCAGCAGTGAGGTAATGAGAGAGGGCTACACCTTC. Its translation is CASSEVMREGYTF.

Details on this clone: The junction departs from the called germline gene at one end, perhaps through a read error. The chain is built from TRBV19 and TRBJ2-7; D may be TRBD1 (7 bases). The length of the CDR3 is 14 residues. Per the germline V gene, CDR1 is LNHDA and CDR2 is SQIVND (reference sequence). The CDR3 here is CASSRDRDSFEQYF. CDR3 coding DNA: TGTGCCAGTAGTAGAGACAGGGACTCCTTCGAGCAGTACTTC.

The chain is built from TRBV13 and TRBJ1-2; 7 bases are a match to TRBD1. CDR3 size: 14 residues. Germline V CDR1 and CDR2: PRHDT, FYEKMQ (reference sequence). J lost 8 bases, V lost 1 base, and 7 bases had no gene match. The DNA for the CDR3 is TGTGCCAGCAGCTTAGACGACAGGGTGTGGGGCTACACCTTC. This encodes CASSLDDRVWGYTF.

This clone was seen just once. This CDR3 is CASSQTAENTEAFF. CDR3 nucleotides: TGCGCCAGCAGTCAAACCGCAGAGAACACTGAAGCTTTCTTT. The gene calls are TRBV23-1 and TRBJ1-1; D unresolved. TRBV23-1 is known as an ORF, though its function is uncertain. V was clipped by 2 bases and J by 1 base, with 8 bases between them. This CDR3 is 14 amino acids long.

The chain uses TRBV29-1 and TRBJ2-7; 9 bases map to TRBD1. The CDR3 has 15 residues. The V gene end was trimmed by 4 bases and the J gene end by 1 base; junction bases not matched to a gene: 8. Germline assignment: CDR1 SQVTM and CDR2 ANQGSEA. The CDR3 DNA is TGCAGCGTTGCCTCATCGGGACAGGGATCCTACGAGCAGTACTTC. Protein: CSVASSGQGSYEQYF.

The rearrangement uses TRBV28 and TRBJ2-5, with 11 nucleotides matching TRBD1. The CDR3 spans 17 residues. With 5 bases clipped from V and 4 bases from J, the junction kept 12 bases outside the gene matches. Germline-derived CDR1 and CDR2 are MDHEN and SYDVKM. The CDR3 sequence: CASSSIEDRGRGETQYF. CDR3 nucleotides: TGTGCCAGCAGTAGCATAGAGGACAGGGGGCGAGGAGAGACCCAGTACTTC. Variable domain in full (rest from reference TRBV28 and TRBJ2-5): DVKVTQSSRYLVKRTGEKVFLECVQDMDHENMFWYRQDPGLGLRLIYFSYDVKMKEKGDIPEGYSVSREKKERFSLILESASTNQTSMYLCASSSIEDRGRGETQYFGPGTRLLVL.

CDR3 nucleotide sequence: TGTGCCAGCAGCCCCTCGGAGGGGATAGTCGCTGAAGCTTTCTTT. It specifies CASSPSEGIVAEAFF. The chain links TRBV6-1 to TRBJ1-1; the D gene is possibly TRBD1 (5 bases). CDR1 is MNHNS, CDR2 SASEGT, per germline. CDR3 length: 15 amino acids. V lost 6 bases and J lost 6, with 20 bases in between.

This clone came up once. DNA of the CDR3: TGTGCCAGCAGCTTACTTGGAAACACCATATATTTT. It is translated as CASSLLGNTIYF. This sequence joins TRBV7-9 and TRBJ1-3, with unresolved D. The CDR3 loop spans 12 amino acids. V was cut by 2 bases and J by 3 bases, with 2 bases left in between. From germline, CDR1 is SEHNR and CDR2 FQNEAQ (reference sequence).

This clone has only a few counts. V and J are TRBV2 and TRBJ2-7; 9 positions match TRBD1. In germline, CDR1 is SNHLY, CDR2 FYNNEI. Losses at the gene ends were 2 bases for V and 2 bases for J; bases not matched to a gene: 7. This CDR3 is built from 16 residues. This CDR3 is CASSERGTGPTYEQYF. The CDR3 DNA reads TGTGCCAGCAGTGAAAGGGGGACAGGGCCTACCTACGAGCAGTACTTC.

The V call is TRBV9, the J call TRBJ2-3; D not resolved. The germline V gene has CDR1 SGDLS and CDR2 YYNGEE. V dropped 4 bases and J dropped 3 bases, with 3 bases sitting between them. This CDR3 is built from 11 residues. The CDR3 sequence: CASSQTDTQYF. In DNA, the CDR3 is TGTGCCAGCAGCCAAACAGATACGCAGTATTTT.

The V and J genes are TRBV18 and TRBJ2-7; TRBD1 matches at 9 bases. Unmatched junction bases numbered 8, after V lost 2 bases and J lost 3 bases. Germline V lookup: CDR1 KGHSH, CDR2 LQKENI. The CDR3 spans 16 residues. In nucleotides, the CDR3 is TGTGCCAGCTCACCAACTCAAGGGACAGGGCGCTACGAGCAGTACTTC. It translates to CASSPTQGTGRYEQYF.

V gene TRBV11-2 combines with J gene TRBJ2-5; 8 bases match TRBD1. This CDR3 comprises 15 residues. Losses at the gene ends were 3 bases for V and 5 bases for J; bases not matched to a gene: 8. Germline loops: CDR1 SGHAT, CDR2 FQNNGV. The CDR3 region is CASSFPSGGGETQYF. CDR3 coding DNA: TGTGCCAGCAGCTTCCCCTCAGGGGGCGGGGAGACCCAGTACTTC.

The rearrangement links TRBV28 to TRBJ1-2, with 9 bases aligning to TRBD1. The CDR3 length is 15 residues. The germline V gene encodes CDR1 MDHEN and CDR2 SYDVKM. The V segment lost 8 bases and the J segment 2 bases; nucleotides outside the gene matches: 9. CDR3 in amino acids: CASLGGGQGNYGYTF. Written as DNA, the CDR3 is TGTGCCAGCCTTGGAGGCGGACAGGGGAACTATGGCTACACCTTC.

The chain couples TRBV7-3 to TRBJ2-1; tentative D call: TRBD2 (6 bases). The CDR3 is made up of 15 amino acids. Trimming shortened V by 8 bases and J by 0 bases, and 14 bases separated the two germline ends. The germline V gene has CDR1 SGHTA and CDR2 FQGTGA. The CDR3 loop reads CASGTRESSYNEQFF. CDR3 nucleotides: TGTGCCAGCGGCACCCGGGAGAGCTCCTACAATGAGCAGTTCTTC.

J is TRBJ1-4 and V is TRBV19; TRBD1 aligns across 9 bases. The CDR3 totals 15 residues. The V segment lost 4 bases and the J segment 7 bases; nucleotides outside the gene matches: 7. Germline-derived CDR1 and CDR2 are LNHDA and SQIVND (reference sequence). The CDR3 coding sequence is TGTGCCAGTAGTACTAGGGGACAGGGAAGTGAAAAACTGTTTTTT. It translates to CASSTRGQGSEKLFF.

The chain links TRBV5-4 to TRBJ1-3; D unresolved. The CDR3 contains 16 residues. V was trimmed by 4 bases and J by 1 base, leaving 15 bases between them. Per the germline V gene, CDR1 is SGHNT and CDR2 is YYREEE (reference sequence). As DNA, the CDR3 is TGTGCCAGCAGCCCGTTGGATGGGCAGTCTGGAAACACCATATATTTT. Translating it yields CASSPLDGQSGNTIYF. Based on the CDR3 plus reference TRBV5-4 and TRBJ1-3, the full variable domain is ETGVTQSPTHLIKTRGQQVTLRCSSQSGHNTVSWYQQALGQGPQFIFQYYREEENGRGNFPPRFSGLQFPNYSSELNVNALELDDSALYLCASSPLDGQSGNTIYFGEGSWLTVV.

The chain joins TRBV2 to TRBJ2-1; tentative D call: TRBD1 (8 bases). Trimming took off 5 bases at V and 9 bases at J, with 20 bases between the two ends. The germline CDR1 and CDR2 sequences are SNHLY and FYNNEI. The CDR3 is 15 residues long. CDR3 coding DNA: TGTGCCAGCAGTAAACAGGGGGGGTCTTTCCTTGAGCAGTTCTTC. As protein: CASSKQGGSFLEQFF. The full variable domain, in which reference TRBV2 and TRBJ2-1 provide the parts outside the CDR3, is EPEVTQTPSHQVTQMGQEVILRCVPISNHLYFYWYRQILGQKVEFLVSFYNNEISEKSEIFDDQFSVERPDGSNFTLKIRSTKLEDSAMYFCASSKQGGSFLEQFFGPGTRLTVL.

The CDR3 coding sequence is TGTGCCAGCAGCTGGCCTGGGCAGGAGGCTTCCTACGAGCAGTACTTC. It specifies CASSWPGQEASYEQYF. The chain carries TRBV7-2 and TRBJ2-7; D might be TRBD2 (5 bases). The length of the CDR3 is 16 residues. Between the trimmed V and J ends, which lost 4 bases and 1 base, there was a span of 17 bases. Germline CDR1 and CDR2: SGHTA and FQGNSA.

The count of this clone is one. This sequence joins TRBV5-4 and TRBJ2-5, with D unclear. This CDR3 is 13 amino acids long. Trimming pared 9 bases from V and 5 bases from J, leaving 17 bases between. Germline V gene data show CDR1 as SGHNT and CDR2 as YYREEE (reference sequence). The CDR3 protein is CATNPDNRETQYF. CDR3 DNA sequence: TGTGCCACCAATCCTGACAATAGGGAGACCCAGTACTTC.

This chain links TRBV2 with TRBJ2-7, with D maybe TRBD1 (6 bases). The ends were cut back, 6 bases at V and 3 bases at J, with 12 bases in the middle. Germline values: CDR1 SNHLY, CDR2 FYNNEI. This CDR3 has 13 amino acids. The CDR3 bases are TGTGCCAGCAGCGGACAGTTTAACTACGAGCAGTACTTC. Translating gives CASSGQFNYEQYF.

This chain uses TRBV29-1 with TRBJ1-5; D remains ambiguous. Between the trimmed V and J ends, which lost 7 bases and 6 bases, there was a span of 13 bases. Looked up from germline, CDR1 is SQVTM and CDR2 is ANQGSEA. The CDR3 is 12 amino acids. CDR3 DNA: TGCAGCGGCGGAGGGATCGGTCAGCCCCAGCATTTT. As protein: CSGGGIGQPQHF.

This chain uses TRBV6-1 with TRBJ1-2, with 7 bases matching TRBD1. CDR1 MNHNS and CDR2 SASEGT come from the germline V gene. The CDR3 runs to 16 residues. Losses at the gene ends were 4 bases for V and 2 bases for J; bases not matched to a gene: 10. The CDR3 coding sequence is TGTGCCAGCAGTGCCACCCTACAGGGGACGAACTATGGCTACACCTTC. It specifies CASSATLQGTNYGYTF.